Sequencing of this T cell receptor (beta chain) was carried out in a study of T-cell reconstitution after alpha-beta-depleted transplantation in children. Looked up from germline, CDR1 is SEHNR and CDR2 is FQNEAQ (reference sequence). Trimming took off 11 bases at V and 5 bases at J, with 16 bases between the two ends. The CDR3 length is 13 residues. For TCRbeta, the library was prepared with unique molecular identifiers. One entry per CDR3 protein results from TCRdb running MiXCR on the PCR reads. Of some 250,000 distinct CDR3 sequences listed, around 12% are singletons. This chain uses TRBV7-9 with TRBJ2-1, with no clear D. Specimen: PBMCs from the stem cell graft donor, collected from the stem cell graft. The TCR originated in a human donor who donated a stem cell graft to a child with acute lymphoblastic leukemia. The CDR3 here is CASVATEHNEQFF. The CDR3 coding sequence is TGTGCCTCGGTGGCTACCGAACACAATGAGCAGTTCTTC.